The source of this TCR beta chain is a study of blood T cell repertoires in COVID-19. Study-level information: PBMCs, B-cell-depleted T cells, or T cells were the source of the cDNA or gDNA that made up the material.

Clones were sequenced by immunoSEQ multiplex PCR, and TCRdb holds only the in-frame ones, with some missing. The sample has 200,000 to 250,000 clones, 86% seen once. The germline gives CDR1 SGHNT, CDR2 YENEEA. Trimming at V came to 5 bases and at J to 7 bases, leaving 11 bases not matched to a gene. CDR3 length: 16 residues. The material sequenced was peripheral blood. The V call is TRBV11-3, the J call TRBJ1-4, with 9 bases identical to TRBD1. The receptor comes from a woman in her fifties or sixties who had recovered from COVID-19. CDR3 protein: CASSPARGQGGEKLFF. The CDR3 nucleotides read TGTGCCAGCAGCCCCGCTCGGGGACAGGGCGGTGAAAAACTGTTTTTT. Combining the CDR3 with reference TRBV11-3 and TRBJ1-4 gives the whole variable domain EAGVVQSPRYKIIEKKQPVAFWCNPISGHNTLYWYLQNLGQGPELLIRYENEEAVDDSQLPKDRFSAERLKGVDSTLKIQPAELGDSAVYLCASSPARGQGGEKLFFGSGTQLSVL.